This TCR beta chain was sequenced for a study of vaccination effects on CD4 cells after COVID-19. The culture ran for roughly 10 days before CD4+ T cells were isolated. Each vaccine recipient was nucleocapsid antibody negative and had no prior SARS-CoV-2 infection. As for this clone: No antigen is known for it.

This table comes from immunoSEQ multiplex PCR, and its TCRdb copy is limited to in-frame clones, with some not included. The data contain some 30,000 clones, about 70% of them singletons. V lost 0 bases to trimming and J lost 0 bases, with 8 bases between them. Germline V gives CDR1 MGHRA, CDR2 YSYEKL. The CDR3 length is 15 residues. V and J are TRBV4-1 and TRBJ1-1; D is ambiguous. The sequences come from CD4+ T cells from PBMCs cultured without peptide, collected before COVID-19 vaccination. The origin of this receptor is a human donor who received a COVID-19 vaccine. The CDR3 DNA reads as TGCGCCAGCAGCCAAGAGATGGCCTTGAACACTGAAGCTTTCTTT. Translated: CASSQEMALNTEAFF.